The 28 T cell receptor beta chains below come from one sample, sequenced in a study of metastatic and nonmetastatic thyroid tumors. No patient received treatment before thyroid surgery. MiXCR reprocessed the PCR reads for TCRdb. The profile shows 20,000 or so clones, around 11% of them singletons. The sequenced sample consisted of blood. The receptors here all came from a female donor with papillary thyroid cancer or a benign thyroid nodule (not recorded which). Some clones in this sample may be carry-over from other donors' samples.

This clone was picked up one time. The genes are TRBV6-2 or TRBV6-3 and TRBJ2-6; D gene uncertain. The length of the CDR3 is 14 residues. Germline CDR1 and CDR2: MNHEY and SVGEGT. The CDR3 nucleotides are TGTGCGTCCAGTCCCCTCTCTGGGGCCAACGTCCTGACTTTC. This gives the protein CASSPLSGANVLTF.

Ten or more counts support this clone. The chain is built from TRBV12-3 or TRBV12-4 and TRBJ1-1, with D maybe TRBD1 (6 bases). Trimming left V 6 bases short and J 0 bases short, with 11 bases between. The CDR3 consists of 14 residues. CDR3 amino acids: CASSPTGMNTEAFF. The CDR3 coding sequence is TGTGCCAGCAGCCCCACAGGGATGAACACTGAAGCTTTCTTT.

This clone was counted ten times or more. V usage is TRBV7-9 and J usage is TRBJ2-7, with a weak D call TRBD1 (6 bases). The V end lost 6 bases, the J end lost 6 bases, and 15 bases lay between the germline ends. The CDR3 covers 13 residues. The germline CDR1 and CDR2 sequences are SEHNR and FQNEAQ (reference sequence). The CDR3 loop is CASRQGASVEQYF. In DNA form, the CDR3 reads TGTGCCAGCAGACAGGGAGCTTCCGTCGAGCAGTACTTC.

Ten or more counts support this clone. The chain couples TRBV5-1 to TRBJ2-2, with D unresolved. V gave up 4 bases and J gave up 1 base, with 2 bases separating them. Germline V gene sequence: CDR1 SGHRS, CDR2 YFSETQ. The CDR3 sequence is 12 residues long. The DNA of the CDR3 is TGCGCCAGCAGCCGGAACACCGGGGAGCTGTTTTTT. Translation: CASSRNTGELFF.

The chain couples TRBV14 to TRBJ1-1; 7 positions match TRBD1. The germline V gene encodes CDR1 SGHDN and CDR2 FVKESK. V gave up 0 bases and J gave up 4 bases; unmatched junction bases: 5. The CDR3 contains 15 residues. CDR3: CASSQDPTGITEAFF. DNA for the CDR3: TGTGCCAGCAGCCAAGACCCGACAGGGATCACTGAAGCTTTCTTT.

The chain recombines TRBV2 with TRBJ2-1; D gene uncertain. Germline CDR1 SNHLY, CDR2 FYNNEI. Trimming took off 4 bases at V and 6 bases at J, with 4 bases between the two ends. This CDR3 has 11 amino acids. The CDR3 loop reads CASSVINEQFF. The CDR3 DNA reads TGTGCCAGCAGTGTAATCAATGAGCAGTTCTTC. Complete variable domain (other parts from reference TRBV2 and TRBJ2-1): EPEVTQTPSHQVTQMGQEVILRCVPISNHLYFYWYRQILGQKVEFLVSFYNNEISEKSEIFDDQFSVERPDGSNFTLKIRSTKLEDSAMYFCASSVINEQFFGPGTRLTVL.

By share, this clone counts as medium-sized. Other DNA sequences in this sample translate to the same CDR3. The chain employs TRBV6-2 or TRBV6-3 and TRBJ2-2; tentative D call: TRBD1 (5 bases). CDR1 MNHEY and CDR2 SVGEGT come from the germline V gene. Deletions cut 2 bases from V and 2 bases from J, with 6 bases between. CDR3 length: 14 residues. This CDR3 reads CASSYTGNTGELFF. The CDR3 coding sequence is TGTGCCAGCAGTTACACAGGAAACACCGGGGAGCTGTTTTTT.

By sample fraction, this clone is medium-sized (0.01 to 0.1%). This chain links TRBV6-2 or TRBV6-3 with TRBJ2-1; 10 bases map to TRBD2. CDR1 is MNHEY and CDR2 is SVGEGT in the germline V gene. J gave up 1 base and V 4 bases, and 1 base lay outside the gene matches. The CDR3 has 15 amino acids. CDR3 sequence (DNA): TGTGCCAGCAGTTTTAGCGGGGGGTCCTACAATGAGCAGTTCTTC. It encodes CASSFSGGSYNEQFF.

The rearrangement uses TRBV6-1 and TRBJ1-5; D uncertain. The CDR3 spans 17 residues. Germline CDR1 MNHNS, CDR2 SASEGT. Trimming left V 0 bases short and J 4 bases short, with 16 bases between. This chain's CDR3 is CASSEALGEVANQPQHF. The CDR3 DNA is TGTGCCAGCAGTGAAGCGCTAGGCGAAGTTGCGAATCAGCCCCAGCATTTT.

In its sample, this clone was seen many times. V is TRBV5-1 and J is TRBJ2-2; tentatively, D is TRBD2 (5 bases). The V gene lost 0 bases and the J gene lost 1 base, with 16 bases spanning the gap. The CDR3 has 18 amino acids. CDR1 SGHRS and CDR2 YFSETQ come from the germline V gene. CDR3 DNA sequence: TGCGCCAGCAGCTTGGTTTCGGCGGGTCGGATGAACACCGGGGAGCTGTTTTTT. Protein: CASSLVSAGRMNTGELFF. Complete variable domain (other parts from reference TRBV5-1 and TRBJ2-2): KAGVTQTPRYLIKTRGQQVTLSCSPISGHRSVSWYQQTPGQGLQFLFEYFSETQRNKGNFPGRFSGRQFSNSRSEMNVSTLELGDSALYLCASSLVSAGRMNTGELFFGEGSRLTVL.

In this sample, this clone turned up many times. CDR3 sequence reads: CASSEAHSSSGANVLTF. In DNA form, the CDR3 reads TGTGCCAGCAGTGAAGCGCACAGCAGCTCTGGGGCCAACGTCCTGACTTTC. The rearrangement uses TRBV2 and TRBJ2-6; no reliable D call. The V gene lost 0 bases and the J gene lost 0 bases, with 9 bases spanning the gap. The CDR3 runs 17 residues. CDR1 and CDR2 from the germline V gene are SNHLY and FYNNEI.

The chain uses TRBV7-8 and TRBJ2-6; the D is unclear. This CDR3 spans 15 amino acids. Germline V gene lookup returns CDR1 SGHVS and CDR2 FQNEAQ. The V and J ends lost 1 base and 0 bases respectively, with 4 bases between them. The CDR3: CASSLGGSGANVLTF. In DNA, the CDR3 is TGTGCCAGCAGCTTAGGGGGCTCTGGGGCCAACGTCCTGACTTTC. The variable domain in full, with the rest retrieved from reference TRBV7-8 and TRBJ2-6, is GAGVSQSPRYKVAKRGQDVALRCDPISGHVSLFWYQQALGQGPEFLTYFQNEAQLDKSGLPSDRFFAERPEGSVSTLKIQRTQQEDSAVYLCASSLGGSGANVLTFGAGSRLTVL.

This clone was seen at least ten times. This chain connects TRBV5-6 to TRBJ1-5; no reliable D call. Trimming removed 3 bases at V and 5 bases at J, with 6 bases between. This CDR3 contains 12 residues. Per the germline V gene, CDR1 is SGHDT and CDR2 is YYEEEE. This chain's CDR3 is CASSWGDQPQHF. The DNA for the CDR3 is TGTGCCAGCAGCTGGGGAGATCAGCCCCAGCATTTT. Looking up the rest from reference TRBV5-6 and TRBJ1-5 gives the full variable domain: DAGVTQSPTHLIKTRGQQVTLRCSPKSGHDTVSWYQQALGQGPQFIFQYYEEEERQRGNFPDRFSGHQFPNYSSELNVNALLLGDSALYLCASSWGDQPQHFGDGTRLSIL.

The sample holds a few counts of this clone. V gene TRBV27 combines with J gene TRBJ1-2; the D is unclear. V shed 2 bases and J shed 4 bases, with 8 bases lying between them. Germline loops: CDR1 MNHEY, CDR2 SMNVEV (reference sequence). The CDR3 loop spans 13 amino acids. Here the CDR3 DNA reads TGTGCCAGCAGTTTAGTAGGGTTCTATGGCTACACCTTC. Amino acid sequence: CASSLVGFYGYTF.

By share, this clone ranks as medium-sized (0.01 to 0.1%). This chain connects TRBV6-1 to TRBJ2-3, with D unresolved. Trimming took off 4 bases at V and 3 bases at J, with 14 bases between the two ends. CDR1 is MNHNS and CDR2 is SASEGT in the germline V gene. The CDR3 runs to 15 residues. The CDR3, as DNA: TGTGCCAGCAGTGCACGACCAGGCCGGACAGATACGCAGTATTTT. This codes for CASSARPGRTDTQYF.

This clone was detected ten times or more. A read error may account for a junction end that differs from germline. The chain recombines TRBV2 with TRBJ1-1; 12 nucleotides align to TRBD1. The CDR3 covers 13 residues. The germline V gene has CDR1 SNHLY and CDR2 FYNNEI. The CDR3 sequence: CASRGTGGTETFF. The CDR3 DNA sequence: TGTGCCAGCAGGGGGACAGGGGGCACTGAAACTTTCTTT.

This clone was seen more than once but under ten times. The V gene is TRBV5-6, the J gene TRBJ1-3; a weak D match, TRBD1 (5 bases). The germline V and J ends were trimmed by 4 bases and 4 bases, with 6 bases remaining between them. CDR1 is SGHDT and CDR2 is YYEEEE in the germline V gene. The CDR3 is made up of 12 amino acids. The CDR3 is CASSRTGNTIYF. The CDR3 DNA reads as TGTGCCAGCAGCCGGACAGGAAACACCATATATTTT.

This CDR3 reads CSARAQTLAGAYEQYF. CDR3 DNA sequence: TGCAGTGCTAGAGCTCAGACACTAGCGGGAGCCTACGAGCAGTACTTC. The V and J genes are TRBV20-1 and TRBJ2-7; 11 nucleotides agree with TRBD2. Germline CDR1 is DFQATT and CDR2 is SNEGSKA (reference sequence). Germline trimming cut 1 base from V and 2 bases from J; bases unmatched to any gene: 7. This CDR3 has 16 residues.

V is TRBV11-2 and J is TRBJ1-3; 7 bases fit TRBD1. The germline V gene has CDR1 SGHAT and CDR2 FQNNGV. CDR3 length: 16 residues. Germline trimming cut 5 bases from V and 4 bases from J; bases unmatched to any gene: 11. The CDR3 coding sequence is TGTGCCAGCAGCAAAAACAGGGGAGTTTCGGGAAACACCATATATTTT. This gives the protein CASSKNRGVSGNTIYF.

The sample holds many counts of this clone. The J gene is TRBJ2-3, the V gene TRBV29-1, with D maybe TRBD2 (5 bases). Germline assignment: CDR1 SQVTM and CDR2 ANQGSEA. Trimming left V 6 bases short and J 4 bases short, with 8 bases between. CDR3 length equals 11 residues. CDR3 nucleotides: TGCAGCGTCGGGCGGGCAGATACGCAGTATTTT. Residues: CSVGRADTQYF.

This clone has a count of ten or more. The chain recombines TRBV20-1 with TRBJ2-3; 10 bases are shared with TRBD2. The CDR3 has 16 amino acids. The germline V gene has CDR1 DFQATT and CDR2 SNEGSKA (reference sequence). Trimming cost V 1 base and J 5 bases; bases outside gene matches: 9. The CDR3 sequence is CSARGPSGRGRDTQYF. The CDR3 DNA reads TGCAGTGCTAGAGGCCCTAGCGGGAGAGGGAGAGATACGCAGTATTTT.

By its share, this clone is medium-sized (0.01 to 0.1%). The rearrangement links TRBV6-1 to TRBJ2-7, with 10 bases fitting TRBD2. Per the germline V gene, CDR1 is MNHNS and CDR2 is SASEGT. After removal of 0 bases from V and 5 bases from J, the junction contained 4 bases not matched to a gene. This CDR3 has 15 residues. CDR3 nucleotides: TGTGCCAGCAGTGAAGCTAGCGGGGGGTCGGACGAGCAGTACTTC. Translated, it gives CASSEASGGSDEQYF.

This clone has just one count. This clone may be a read error of a much larger clone one base away. Within the sample, other DNA sequences also encode this same CDR3. The chain carries TRBV3-1 and TRBJ2-7; tentative D call: TRBD2 (6 bases). The germline CDR1 and CDR2 sequences are LGHDT and YNNKEL (reference sequence). Between the trimmed V and J ends, which lost 9 bases and 0 bases, there was a span of 12 bases. CDR3 length: 13 amino acids. CDR3 DNA: TGTGCCAGTGAGGGACTCGGCTCCTACGAGCAGTACTTC. It yields the protein CASEGLGSYEQYF.

This clone was seen ten or more times. This sequence joins TRBV20-1 and TRBJ2-7; unclear D gene. The CDR3 is made up of 12 amino acids. Germline V gene data show CDR1 as DFQATT and CDR2 as SNEGSKA (reference sequence). The V end was cut by 0 bases, the J end by 6 bases, with 9 bases between. The chain's CDR3 is CSARDWAREQYF. The CDR3 DNA reads as TGCAGTGCTAGAGATTGGGCCCGCGAGCAGTACTTC.

Ten or more counts support this clone. This chain joins TRBV12-3 or TRBV12-4 and TRBJ1-5; no firm D call. The germline V and J ends were trimmed by 1 base and 6 bases, with 7 bases remaining between them. The CDR3 runs to 13 residues. The CDR3 region is CASSLVAGQPQHF. Here the CDR3 DNA reads TGTGCCAGCAGTTTAGTGGCGGGTCAGCCCCAGCATTTT.

This clone was found a few times. Given a much more abundant clone one base away, this may be a read error. This CDR3 is also generated by other DNA sequences in the sample. The rearrangement links TRBV20-1 to TRBJ2-1; D is possibly TRBD2 (7 bases). With 6 bases removed from V and 7 bases from J, the gap between germline ends came to 25 bases. The CDR3 length is 16 residues. From germline, CDR1 is DFQATT and CDR2 SNEGSKA (reference sequence). The CDR3 here is CSAAGAVEYIENEQFF. As DNA, the CDR3 is TGCAGTGCGGCGGGGGCGGTGGAGTACATCGAAAATGAGCAGTTCTTC.

This clone has only a few counts. One junction end does not reproduce the germline sequence, and a read error may be involved. J is TRBJ2-7 and V is TRBV28; no clear D. The CDR3 is 13 residues long. Per the germline V gene, CDR1 is MDHEN and CDR2 is SYDVKM. The CDR3 loop reads CASSAATSYDQCF. The CDR3 nucleotides are TGTGCCAGCAGTGCGGCAACCTCCTACGATCAGTGCTTC. The full variable domain, rest sourced from reference TRBV28 and TRBJ2-7, is DVKVTQSSRYLVKRTGEKVFLECVQDMDHENMFWYRQDPGLGLRLIYFSYDVKMKEKGDIPEGYSVSREKKERFSLILESASTNQTSMYLCASSAATSYDQCFGPGTRLTVT.

At least ten counts were recorded for this clone. The chain employs TRBV24-1 and TRBJ2-7, with 11 bases aligning to TRBD1. CDR3 length: 16 amino acids. V shed 9 bases and J 1 base; nucleotides not matched to a gene: 10. The germline V gene has CDR1 KGHDR and CDR2 SFDVKD. The CDR3 loop is CATCRDRGTNSYEQYF. CDR3 nucleotides: TGTGCCACCTGCCGGGACAGGGGGACGAATTCCTACGAGCAGTACTTC.